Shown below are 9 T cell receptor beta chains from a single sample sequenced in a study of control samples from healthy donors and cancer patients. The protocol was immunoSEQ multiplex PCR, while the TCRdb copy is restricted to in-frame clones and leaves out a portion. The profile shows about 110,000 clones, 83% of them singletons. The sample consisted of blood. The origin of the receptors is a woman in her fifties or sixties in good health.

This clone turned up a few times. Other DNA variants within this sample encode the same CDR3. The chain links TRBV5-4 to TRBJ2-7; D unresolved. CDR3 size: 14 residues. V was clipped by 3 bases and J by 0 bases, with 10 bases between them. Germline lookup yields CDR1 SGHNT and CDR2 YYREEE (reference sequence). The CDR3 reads CASSSAESSYEQYF. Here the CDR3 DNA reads TGTGCCAGCAGCTCAGCCGAGAGCTCCTACGAGCAGTACTTC. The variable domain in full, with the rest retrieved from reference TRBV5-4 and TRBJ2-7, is ETGVTQSPTHLIKTRGQQVTLRCSSQSGHNTVSWYQQALGQGPQFIFQYYREEENGRGNFPPRFSGLQFPNYSSELNVNALELDDSALYLCASSSAESSYEQYFGPGTRLTVT.

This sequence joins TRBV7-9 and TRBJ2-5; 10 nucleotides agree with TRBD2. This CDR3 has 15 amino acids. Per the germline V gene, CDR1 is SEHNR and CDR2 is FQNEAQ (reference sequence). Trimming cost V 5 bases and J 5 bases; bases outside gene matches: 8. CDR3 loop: CASSQISGGAETQYF. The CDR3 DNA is TGTGCCAGCAGCCAAATCAGCGGGGGGGCTGAGACCCAGTACTTC. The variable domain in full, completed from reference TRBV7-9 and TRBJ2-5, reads DTGVSQNPRHKITKRGQNVTFRCDPISEHNRLYWYRQTLGQGPEFLTYFQNEAQLEKSRLLSDRFSAERPKGSFSTLEIQRTEQGDSAMYLCASSQISGGAETQYFGPGTRLLVL.

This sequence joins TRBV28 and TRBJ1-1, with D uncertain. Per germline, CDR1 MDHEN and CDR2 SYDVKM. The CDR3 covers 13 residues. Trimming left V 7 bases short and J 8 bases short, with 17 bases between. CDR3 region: CASTQLKPGEAFF. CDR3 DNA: TGTGCCAGCACTCAACTTAAGCCGGGCGAAGCTTTCTTT. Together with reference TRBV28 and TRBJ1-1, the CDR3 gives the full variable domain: DVKVTQSSRYLVKRTGEKVFLECVQDMDHENMFWYRQDPGLGLRLIYFSYDVKMKEKGDIPEGYSVSREKKERFSLILESASTNQTSMYLCASTQLKPGEAFFGQGTRLTVV.

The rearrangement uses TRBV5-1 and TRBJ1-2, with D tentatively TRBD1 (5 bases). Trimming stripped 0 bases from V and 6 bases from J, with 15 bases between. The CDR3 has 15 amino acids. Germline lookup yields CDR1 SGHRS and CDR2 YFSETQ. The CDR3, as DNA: TGCGCCAGCAGCTTGGCGGTAACCGTAGGGGATGGCTACACCTTC. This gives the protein CASSLAVTVGDGYTF.

The DNA for the CDR3 is TGCAGCGTTGATGCAACGGGACTAGCGGGAATTAAGACCCAGTACTTC. Translating it yields CSVDATGLAGIKTQYF. This chain uses TRBV29-1 with TRBJ2-5; 13 nucleotides match TRBD2. J gave up 6 bases and V 3 bases, and 10 bases lay outside the gene matches. Germline values: CDR1 SQVTM, CDR2 ANQGSEA. CDR3 length: 16 amino acids.

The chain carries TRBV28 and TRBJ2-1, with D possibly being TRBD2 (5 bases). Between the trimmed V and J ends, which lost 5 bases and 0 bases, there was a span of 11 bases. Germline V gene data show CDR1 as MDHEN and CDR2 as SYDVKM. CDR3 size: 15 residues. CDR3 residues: CASSPPGSSYNEQFF. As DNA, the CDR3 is TGTGCCAGCAGTCCCCCGGGAAGCTCCTACAATGAGCAGTTCTTC.

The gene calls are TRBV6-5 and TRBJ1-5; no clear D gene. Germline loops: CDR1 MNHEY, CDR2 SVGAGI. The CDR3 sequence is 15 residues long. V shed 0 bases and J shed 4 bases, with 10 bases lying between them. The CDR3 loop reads CASSYSWENNQPQHF. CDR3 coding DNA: TGTGCCAGCAGTTACTCGTGGGAAAATAATCAGCCCCAGCATTTT.

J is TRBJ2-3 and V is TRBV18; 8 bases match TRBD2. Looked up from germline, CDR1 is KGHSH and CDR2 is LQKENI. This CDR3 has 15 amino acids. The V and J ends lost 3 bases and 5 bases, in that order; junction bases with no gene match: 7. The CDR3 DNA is TGTGCCAGCTCACCGGACGGGAGGGGGGAAGATACGCAGTATTTT. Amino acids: CASSPDGRGEDTQYF.

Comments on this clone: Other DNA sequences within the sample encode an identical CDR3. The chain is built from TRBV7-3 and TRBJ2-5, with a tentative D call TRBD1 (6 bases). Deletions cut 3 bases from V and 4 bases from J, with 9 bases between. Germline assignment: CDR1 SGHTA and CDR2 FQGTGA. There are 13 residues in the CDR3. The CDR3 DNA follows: TGTGCCAGCAGCTTGACAGGAGGAGAGACCCAGTACTTC. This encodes CASSLTGGETQYF.